These 25 T cell receptor beta chains came from one sample sequenced in a study of T cell responses to AZD1222 COVID-19 vaccine (dated by TCRdb to 2020 to 2022). Libraries were made using the immunoSEQ multiplex PCR assay. TCRdb holds this immuneACCESS table with in-frame rearrangements only. Some clones are missing; in checked studies, unresolved V genes explain under half, and the rest has no known cause. The sample table shows about 110,000 clones, and approximately 90% are seen once. Around 2.3% of the sample comes from the top ten. Interpreted using the paper, the time point label stands for: about 28 days (+/-7) after the second vaccine dose. The sample in question was peripheral blood, obtained 28 days after the second AZD1222 dose. These TCRs come from an adult who received the AZD1222 COVID-19 vaccine.

The gene calls are TRBV14 and TRBJ2-7, with D uncertain. CDR3 length equals 13 residues. Germline V gene lookup returns CDR1 SGHDN and CDR2 FVKESK. V lost 0 bases, J lost 6 bases, and 9 bases lay in between. CDR3 sequence (DNA): TGTGCCAGCAGCCAAGAAGCGAGGATCGAGCAGTACTTC. Encoded protein: CASSQEARIEQYF.

A few counts support this clone. The chain is built from TRBV5-1 and TRBJ1-4, with TRBD1 matching over 8 bases. V gave up 3 bases and J gave up 8 bases; unmatched junction bases: 6. The CDR3 totals 14 residues. CDR1 is SGHRS and CDR2 is YFSETQ in the germline V gene. This chain's CDR3 is CASSSGTGREKLFF. CDR3 DNA sequence: TGCGCCAGCAGCTCGGGGACAGGCAGGGAAAAACTGTTTTTT.

The sample holds a few counts of this clone. CDR3 nucleotides: TGTGCCAGCAGCGGGGGAACAGGGGTGAACGGGGAGCTGTTTTTT. It yields the protein CASSGGTGVNGELFF. V and J are TRBV7-3 and TRBJ2-2, with 7 bases fitting TRBD1. V gave up 5 bases and J gave up 7 bases; unmatched junction bases: 10. This CDR3 contains 15 residues. The germline CDR1 and CDR2 sequences are SGHTA and FQGTGA.

This clone was detected only a few times. V and J are TRBV15 and TRBJ1-4; 11 bases line up with TRBD1. CDR3 length: 15 amino acids. Trimming took 0 bases from V and 7 from J; bases not matched to a gene: 1. Germline V gives CDR1 LNHNV, CDR2 YYDKDF (reference sequence). This CDR3 is CATSRDGQGAEKLFF. The CDR3 DNA follows: TGTGCCACCAGCAGAGATGGACAGGGGGCTGAAAAACTGTTTTTT.

The chain carries TRBV24-1 and TRBJ1-2; 7 bases are shared with TRBD1. The germline V gene has CDR1 KGHDR and CDR2 SFDVKD. J gave up 6 bases and V 4 bases, and 1 base lay outside the gene matches. This CDR3 comprises 12 residues. The CDR3 DNA follows: TGTGCCACCAGTGACAGGGGGAATGGCTACACCTTC. This sequence encodes CATSDRGNGYTF.

In this sample, this clone turned up a few times. The chain recombines TRBV6-5 with TRBJ2-2; D call uncertain. CDR3 size: 14 residues. Germline-derived CDR1 and CDR2 are MNHEY and SVGAGI. V shed 0 bases and J shed 2 bases, with 4 bases lying between them. As DNA, the CDR3 is TGTGCCAGCAGTTACTCACGCAACACCGGGGAGCTGTTTTTT. Its protein is CASSYSRNTGELFF.

The chain has TRBV4-2 and TRBJ2-5; TRBD2 aligns across 8 bases. In germline, CDR1 is LGHNA, CDR2 YNFKEQ. The CDR3 spans 16 residues. J lost 1 base, V lost 2 bases, and 6 bases had no gene match. The CDR3: CASSQRDGRAQETQYF. As DNA, the CDR3 is TGTGCCAGCAGCCAACGCGACGGGAGGGCCCAAGAGACCCAGTACTTC.

The V gene is TRBV24-1, the J gene TRBJ2-5, with a tentative D call TRBD1 (6 bases). Germline loops: CDR1 KGHDR, CDR2 SFDVKD. Trimming pared 8 bases from V and 3 bases from J, leaving 15 bases between. The CDR3 spans 14 residues. Written as DNA, the CDR3 is TGTGCCACCAATGACGGGACATCTGAAGAGACCCAGTACTTC. It specifies CATNDGTSEETQYF.

V usage is TRBV19 and J usage is TRBJ1-2, with D perhaps TRBD1 (5 bases). Between the trimmed V and J ends, which lost 2 bases and 7 bases, there was a span of 8 bases. This CDR3 is built from 12 residues. Germline V CDR1 and CDR2: LNHDA, SQIVND (reference sequence). CDR3 DNA: TGTGCCAGTAGTATAAGGGGCAGTGGCTACACCTTC. Encoded protein: CASSIRGSGYTF. The whole variable domain, filled in from reference TRBV19 and TRBJ1-2, reads DGGITQSPKYLFRKEGQNVTLSCEQNLNHDAMYWYRQDPGQGLRLIYYSQIVNDFQKGDIAEGYSVSREKKESFPLTVTSAQKNPTAFYLCASSIRGSGYTFGSGTRLTVV.

Only one count was recorded for this clone. This chain uses TRBV11-3 with TRBJ1-3; a weak D match, TRBD1 (5 bases). The germline V gene has CDR1 SGHNT and CDR2 YENEEA. CDR3 length: 15 residues. V lost 2 bases and J 2 bases, leaving 10 bases between the germline ends. DNA for the CDR3: TGTGCCAGCAGCTTATGGGGACCTCCTGGAAACACCATATATTTT. Encoded protein: CASSLWGPPGNTIYF.

The chain combines TRBV5-4 with TRBJ1-1, with 7 positions matching TRBD1. Trimming cost V 4 bases and J 0 bases; bases outside gene matches: 3. CDR3 length: 14 residues. Germline assignment: CDR1 SGHNT and CDR2 YYREEE (reference sequence). The CDR3 reads CASSLGQMNTEAFF. The CDR3 DNA reads TGTGCCAGCAGCCTGGGACAGATGAACACTGAAGCTTTCTTT.

The chain has TRBV7-9 and TRBJ2-6; D not certain. CDR3 length: 14 amino acids. V was shortened by 9 bases and J by 0 bases, with 9 bases between the two germline ends. In germline, CDR1 is SEHNR, CDR2 FQNEAQ (reference sequence). This CDR3 reads CASRWGSGANVLTF. The CDR3 DNA is TGTGCCAGTCGGTGGGGCTCTGGGGCCAACGTCCTGACTTTC.

CDR3 nucleotide sequence: TGTGCCAGCTCACCCCTCCCTGTACGGGCTGAAGCTTTCTTT. This gives the protein CASSPLPVRAEAFF. This chain links TRBV18 with TRBJ1-1; D is uncertain. The germline V gene has CDR1 KGHSH and CDR2 LQKENI. This CDR3 has 14 residues. V shed 3 bases and J shed 6 bases, with 14 bases lying between them.

The chain has TRBV4-1 and TRBJ2-3, with TRBD2 as a possible D gene (6 bases). The CDR3 sequence is 17 residues long. Per the germline V gene, CDR1 is MGHRA and CDR2 is YSYEKL. The V end lost 3 bases, the J end lost 0 bases, and 16 bases lay between the germline ends. CDR3 coding DNA: TGCGCCAGCAGCCACCCAGGGAGGAGTCCTAGCACAGATACGCAGTATTTT. Amino acids: CASSHPGRSPSTDTQYF.

This rearrangement joins TRBV4-1 to TRBJ2-5; either TRBD1 or TRBD2 may supply D (6 bases each). The CDR3 has 16 amino acids. In germline, CDR1 is MGHRA, CDR2 YSYEKL. V lost 1 base and J lost 6, with 18 bases in between. The CDR3 reads CASSQGPPLGGQTQYF. CDR3 bases: TGCGCCAGCAGCCAAGGTCCACCCTTGGGGGGCCAGACCCAGTACTTC.

The genes are TRBV30 and TRBJ2-1, with 9 bases aligning to TRBD1. Germline values: CDR1 GTSNPN, CDR2 SVGIG (reference sequence). CDR3 length equals 15 residues. V was clipped by 0 bases and J by 6 bases; unmatched bases: 6. The CDR3 region is CAWSVPGQGRNEQFF. Written as DNA, the CDR3 is TGTGCCTGGAGTGTTCCGGGACAGGGTCGCAATGAGCAGTTCTTC.

The chain couples TRBV27 to TRBJ2-2; no reliable D call. The V gene's germline CDR1 is MNHEY and CDR2 SMNVEV (reference sequence). Trimming took 5 bases from V and 3 from J, leaving 10 bases between them. The CDR3 consists of 14 residues. Here the CDR3 reads CASSPLTDTGELFF. The CDR3 DNA is TGTGCCAGCAGTCCGTTGACTGACACCGGGGAGCTGTTTTTT.

V gene TRBV7-8 combines with J gene TRBJ2-7, with 7 bases aligning to TRBD2. The CDR3 consists of 17 residues. J was trimmed by 1 base and V by 5 bases; bases with no gene match: 14. CDR1 is SGHVS, CDR2 FQNEAQ, per germline. The CDR3 spells CASSPTITLADSYEQYF. DNA for the CDR3: TGTGCCAGCAGCCCTACCATCACCCTAGCGGATTCCTACGAGCAGTACTTC.

The chain uses TRBV5-1 and TRBJ2-1; 11 bases fit TRBD2. The CDR3 is 15 amino acids. Per germline, CDR1 SGHRS and CDR2 YFSETQ. J lost 7 bases, V lost 0 bases, and 3 bases had no gene match. The CDR3 DNA follows: TGCGCCAGCAGCTTGGGACTAGCGGGATCAAATGAGCAGTTCTTC. This encodes CASSLGLAGSNEQFF.

This chain links TRBV30 with TRBJ2-1, with D perhaps TRBD2 (6 bases). Germline V gene sequence: CDR1 GTSNPN, CDR2 SVGIG (reference sequence). Deletions cut 4 bases from V and 6 bases from J, with 10 bases between. The CDR3 is made up of 12 amino acids. In DNA form, the CDR3 reads TGTGCCTGGACCCGAGCGGGCAATGAGCAGTTCTTC. It yields the protein CAWTRAGNEQFF.

The chain has TRBV19 and TRBJ2-2; no clear D. CDR3 length: 12 amino acids. V lost 6 bases and J lost 2, with 4 bases in between. CDR1 is LNHDA and CDR2 is SQIVND in the germline V gene (reference sequence). The CDR3 reads CASSLNTGELFF. CDR3 bases: TGTGCCAGTAGCCTTAACACCGGGGAGCTGTTTTTT.

This clone was counted between two and nine times. The rearrangement links TRBV20-1 to TRBJ1-5; D is unclear. The CDR3 is 19 amino acids. Germline V gene data show CDR1 as DFQATT and CDR2 as SNEGSKA (reference sequence). V was clipped by 3 bases and J by 0 bases, with 24 bases between them. The CDR3 region is CSASIKATIYRNSNQPQHF. CDR3 DNA sequence: TGCAGTGCTAGTATTAAAGCAACCATTTACCGAAATAGCAATCAGCCCCAGCATTTT.

Only one count was recorded for this clone. CDR3 bases: TGCGCCAGCAGCCTACGACTAGCGCCTGACAATGAGCAGTTCTTC. The encoded protein is CASSLRLAPDNEQFF. The rearrangement joins TRBV4-1 to TRBJ2-1; 8 nucleotides align to TRBD2. The CDR3 is 15 amino acids. CDR1 and CDR2 from the germline V gene are MGHRA and YSYEKL. V was pared by 4 bases and J by 5 bases, with 7 bases of the junction left unmatched.

This clone was seen only a few times. The chain carries TRBV13 and TRBJ1-3; tentative D call: TRBD1 (5 bases). Germline CDR1 is PRHDT and CDR2 is FYEKMQ (reference sequence). V gave up 1 base and J gave up 4 bases, with 8 bases separating them. This CDR3 has 14 amino acids. The CDR3 sequence is CASSLVGVGNTIYF. Here the CDR3 DNA reads TGTGCCAGCAGCTTAGTAGGGGTCGGAAACACCATATATTTT.

In its sample, this clone ranks as medium-sized. The V and J genes are TRBV9 and TRBJ2-2; possibly TRBD2 for D (6 bases). This CDR3 is built from 15 residues. The ends were cut back, 2 bases at V and 4 bases at J, with 12 bases in the middle. CDR1 and CDR2 from the germline V gene are SGDLS and YYNGEE. The CDR3 bases are TGTGCCAGCAGCGTCGGGACTTTCACCACCGGGGAGCTGTTTTTT. Residues: CASSVGTFTTGELFF.